Listed here is a single T cell receptor beta chain. The antigen remains undetermined. Clones were sequenced by immunoSEQ multiplex PCR, and TCRdb holds only the in-frame ones, with some missing. The table includes some 76,000 clones, 93% detected once. From germline, CDR1 is MNHEY and CDR2 SMNVEV (reference sequence). Trimming cost V 4 bases and J 0 bases; bases outside gene matches: 7. This CDR3 is 18 amino acids long. This record comes from a study of OX40 agonist ivuxolimab in advanced cancers. General study findings and limits: Among the nonresponders, some also had low normalized T-cell clonal expansion.

This sequence originates from an adult with an advanced solid tumor such as melanoma, head and neck, liver or kidney cancer. The chain has TRBV27 and TRBJ1-5; 12 bases align to TRBD1. Source: CD4+ or CD8+ T cells sorted from blood, taken in a trial of the OX40 agonist ivuxolimab. The chain's CDR3 is CASSSGTGGPYSNQPQHF. The CDR3 bases are TGTGCCAGCAGTTCGGGGACAGGGGGCCCGTATAGCAATCAGCCCCAGCATTTT.